Listed below are T cell receptor beta chains from one sample, sequenced in a study of blood T cell repertoires in COVID-19. Generated by immunoSEQ multiplex PCR, the TCRdb table keeps only in-frame clones and is missing some. Altogether 350,000 or so clones are present, about 92% being singletons, with the ten largest covering 3% to 4.5%. Source material: peripheral blood. The source is a woman aged 60-75 years with COVID-19, enrolled during active disease. Both conserved end residues are part of each CDR3. Each record gives: CDR3 length, D gene, clone size, J gene, V gene, CDR3 protein, CDR3 DNA. D genes are given only for firm matches. Rows may omit the clone size; those that give it use once, few, many or a size class.

15	NA	NA	TRBJ2-1	TRBV5-4	CASSFRDNPYNEQFF	TGTGCCAGCAGCTTCCGGGACAATCCCTACAATGAGCAGTTCTTC
15	NA	NA	TRBJ2-2	TRBV24-1	CATSDTGTLNGELFF	TGTGCCACCAGTGACACCGGGACACTTAACGGGGAGCTGTTTTTT
16	NA	NA	TRBJ1-5	TRBV11-1	CASSLGNTVAHQPQHF	TGTGCCAGCAGCTTAGGTAACACCGTCGCACACCAGCCCCAGCATTTT
13	NA	NA	TRBJ1-5	TRBV2	CASNILSNQPQHF	TGTGCCAGCAATATACTCAGCAATCAGCCCCAGCATTTT
16	NA	NA	TRBJ1-3	TRBV2	CASSEGGLILGNTIYF	TGTGCCAGCAGTGAAGGGGGACTGATACTTGGAAACACCATATATTTT
19	TRBD2	NA	TRBJ2-5	TRBV3-1/TRBV3-2	CASSPGTSGADPFWETQYF	TGTGCCAGCAGCCCAGGGACTAGCGGGGCCGATCCGTTTTGGGAGACCCAGTACTTC
16	TRBD1	NA	TRBJ2-1	TRBV24-1	CATSDLPGQGVNEQFF	TGTGCCACCAGTGACCTACCGGGACAGGGGGTAAATGAGCAGTTCTTC
12	NA	NA	TRBJ1-1	TRBV10-3	CATATANTEAFF	TGTGCCACCGCGACAGCGAACACTGAAGCTTTCTTT
13	NA	once	TRBJ1-2	TRBV5-1	CASSLMGQLDYTF	TGCGCCAGCAGCTTGATGGGGCAACTTGACTACACCTTC
13	NA	once	TRBJ1-1	TRBV9	CASSVGSTPRAFF	TGTGCCAGCAGCGTAGGGTCAACTCCAAGAGCTTTCTTT
14	NA	once	TRBJ2-2	TRBV11-2	CASSLRTISGELFF	TGTGCCAGCAGCTTACGGACTATTTCCGGGGAGCTGTTTTTT
13	TRBD1	few	TRBJ1-1	TRBV27	CASFSRQGTEAFF	TGTGCCAGCTTTTCACGACAGGGAACCGAAGCTTTCTTT
15	NA	NA	TRBJ2-1	TRBV18	CASSPGQLRYNEQFF	TGTGCCAGCTCACCAGGGCAATTGAGATACAATGAGCAGTTCTTC
12	TRBD1	NA	TRBJ1-2	TRBV29-1	CSAGGQSQGYTF	TGCAGCGCGGGGGGACAGTCCCAAGGCTACACCTTC
13	NA	NA	TRBJ1-6	TRBV20-1	CSASPQDGSPLHF	TGCAGTGCTAGTCCGCAGGATGGATCACCCCTCCACTTT
15	NA	NA	TRBJ2-3	TRBV18	CASSPRGGRTDTQYF	TGTGCCAGCTCACCAAGGGGGGGGCGCACAGATACGCAGTATTTT
15	NA	NA	TRBJ2-3	TRBV5-1	CATKAWIQNTDTQYF	TGCGCCACCAAAGCTTGGATACAGAACACAGATACGCAGTATTTT
15	TRBD1	NA	TRBJ2-6	TRBV2	CASSGGQGLANVLTF	TGTGCCAGCAGTGGGGGACAGGGTTTGGCCAACGTCCTGACTTTC
14	NA	once	TRBJ1-4	TRBV19	CASSISRREEKLFF	TGTGCCAGTAGTATTAGCAGGAGGGAGGAAAAACTGTTTTTT
16	TRBD1	NA	TRBJ1-1	TRBV27	CASSLSRGQGNTEAFF	TGTGCCAGCAGTTTATCCCGCGGACAGGGGAACACTGAAGCTTTCTTT
13	NA	few	TRBJ1-1	TRBV12-3/TRBV12-4	CASSPYQGTEAFF	TGTGCCAGCAGCCCTTACCAGGGCACTGAAGCTTTCTTT
15	NA	few	TRBJ1-1	TRBV28	CASSRRFPVGTEAFF	TGTGCCAGCAGTCGCAGGTTCCCCGTGGGCACTGAAGCTTTCTTT
15	NA	few	TRBJ2-5	TRBV7-8	CASSSIPGPWETQYF	TGTGCCAGCAGCTCTATTCCGGGTCCTTGGGAGACCCAGTACTTC
15	TRBD1	NA	TRBJ1-6	TRBV2	CASSPSGTGDSPLHF	TGTGCCAGCAGCCCATCCGGGACAGGGGATTCACCCCTCCACTTT
18	TRBD2	NA	TRBJ2-4	TRBV2	CASSDLAGRVFGKNIQYF	TGTGCCAGCAGTGACCTAGCGGGGCGGGTATTCGGCAAAAACATTCAGTACTTC
15	NA	NA	TRBJ1-3	TRBV6-5	CASKGGTNSGNTIYF	TGTGCCAGCAAAGGAGGGACCAACTCTGGAAACACCATATATTTT
13	TRBD2	NA	TRBJ2-3	TRBV30	CAWTAGGHDTQYF	TGTGCCTGGACCGCGGGGGGGCATGATACGCAGTATTTT
12	TRBD1	NA	TRBJ1-4	TRBV28	CATRQGNEKLFF	TGTGCCACTCGACAGGGTAATGAAAAACTGTTTTTT
16	NA	NA	TRBJ1-6	TRBV5-8	CASSLARSSYNSPLHF	TGTGCCAGCAGCTTGGCCCGGAGCTCCTATAATTCACCCCTCCACTTT
15	NA	NA	TRBJ1-6	TRBV5-6	CASSLELSYNSPLHF	TGTGCCAGCAGCTTGGAGCTAAGCTATAATTCACCCCTCCACTTT
13	NA	NA	TRBJ2-4	TRBV7-8	CASSLGATNIQYF	TGTGCCAGCAGCTTAGGCGCAACGAACATTCAGTACTTC
15	TRBD1	NA	TRBJ1-1	TRBV28	CASSTSGTGETEAFF	TGTGCCAGCAGTACGTCCGGGACAGGGGAAACTGAAGCTTTCTTT
14	TRBD1	NA	TRBJ1-1	TRBV5-1	CASSPDRGNTEAFF	TGCGCCAGCAGCCCGGACAGGGGGAACACTGAAGCTTTCTTT
18	TRBD2	NA	TRBJ2-1	TRBV27	CASSRLAGAQSSYNEQFF	TGTGCCAGCAGTAGACTAGCGGGGGCTCAAAGTTCCTACAATGAGCAGTTCTTC
15	TRBD1	NA	TRBJ2-7	TRBV9	CASSAGTGGFYEQYF	TGTGCCAGCAGCGCGGGGACAGGGGGTTTCTACGAGCAGTACTTC
16	TRBD2	once	TRBJ2-5	TRBV3-1/TRBV3-2	CASSQGGGGALETQYF	TGTGCCAGCAGCCAAGGAGGCGGGGGGGCCTTAGAGACCCAGTACTTC
15	NA	NA	TRBJ1-1	TRBV6-5	CASNTPTGGNTEAFF	TGTGCCAGCAACACCCCCACGGGTGGGAACACTGAAGCTTTCTTT
13	TRBD1	NA	TRBJ1-1	TRBV5-1	CASSFDRGTEAFF	TGCGCCAGCAGCTTCGACAGGGGGACTGAAGCTTTCTTT
15	TRBD1	NA	TRBJ1-2	TRBV4-2	CASSLLQGGEGGYTF	TGTGCCAGCAGCCTCCTACAGGGGGGCGAAGGTGGCTACACCTTC
16	TRBD1	NA	TRBJ1-5	TRBV2	CASTPTGAAGGQPQHF	TGTGCCAGCACTCCTACAGGGGCCGCGGGAGGTCAGCCCCAGCATTTT
15	TRBD2	NA	TRBJ2-2	TRBV18	CASSPLASGTGELFF	TGTGCCAGCTCACCACTGGCTAGCGGCACCGGGGAGCTGTTTTTT
15	NA	NA	TRBJ1-5	TRBV7-2	CASSLAGVSNQPQHF	TGTGCCAGCAGTCTCGCAGGGGTAAGCAATCAGCCCCAGCATTTT
14	NA	once	TRBJ1-2	TRBV5-1	CASRKVGGLYGYTF	TGCGCCAGCAGGAAGGTGGGAGGCCTCTATGGCTACACCTTC
14	TRBD2	once	TRBJ2-1	TRBV6-4	CASSRSGGPHEQFF	TGTGCCAGCAGTCGTAGCGGGGGGCCCCATGAGCAGTTCTTC
15	TRBD2	NA	TRBJ2-1	TRBV7-9	CASSFISGGGHEQFF	TGTGCCAGCAGCTTTATTAGCGGGGGGGGACATGAGCAGTTCTTC
14	NA	NA	TRBJ1-5	TRBV4-2	CASSQVQGGQPQHF	TGTGCCAGCAGCCAAGTTCAGGGTGGTCAGCCCCAGCATTTT
17	TRBD1	NA	TRBJ1-1	TRBV4-1	CASSQKAADRVNTEAFF	TGCGCCAGCAGCCAAAAGGCGGCGGACAGGGTGAACACTGAAGCTTTCTTT
19	TRBD2	NA	TRBJ2-3	TRBV4-1	CASSQKAGGATLFTDTQYF	TGCGCCAGCAGCCAAAAAGCGGGGGGCGCAACACTGTTCACAGATACGCAGTATTTT
16	TRBD2	NA	TRBJ2-1	TRBV7-3	CASSLGTSGGQNEQFF	TGTGCCAGCAGCTTAGGAACTAGCGGGGGGCAGAATGAGCAGTTCTTC
15	NA	NA	TRBJ2-7	TRBV6-1	CASSEELWGRNEQYF	TGTGCCAGCAGTGAAGAGTTGTGGGGCAGGAACGAGCAGTACTTC
16	NA	few	TRBJ1-3	TRBV21-1	CASSSRDTFSGNTIYF	TGTGCCAGCAGCAGTCGGGACACCTTCTCTGGAAACACCATATATTTT
12	NA	NA	TRBJ2-7	TRBV28	CASSLLGYEQYF	TGTGCCAGCAGTTTACTCGGCTACGAGCAGTACTTC
13	TRBD1	NA	TRBJ1-6	TRBV28	CASRTGSVSPLHF	TGTGCCAGCAGGACAGGGTCGGTTTCACCCCTCCACTTT